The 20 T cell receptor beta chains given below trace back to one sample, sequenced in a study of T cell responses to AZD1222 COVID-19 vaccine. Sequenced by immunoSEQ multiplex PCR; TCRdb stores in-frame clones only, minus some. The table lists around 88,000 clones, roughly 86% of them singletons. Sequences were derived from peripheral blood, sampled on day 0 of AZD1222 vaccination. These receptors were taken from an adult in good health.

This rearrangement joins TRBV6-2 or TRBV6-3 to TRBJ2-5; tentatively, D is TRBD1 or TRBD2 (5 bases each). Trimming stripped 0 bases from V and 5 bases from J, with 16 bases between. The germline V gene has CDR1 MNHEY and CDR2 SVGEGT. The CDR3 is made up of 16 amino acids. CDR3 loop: CASSYSGTQGGETQYF. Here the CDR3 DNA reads TGTGCCAGCAGTTACTCCGGGACCCAAGGTGGGGAGACCCAGTACTTC.

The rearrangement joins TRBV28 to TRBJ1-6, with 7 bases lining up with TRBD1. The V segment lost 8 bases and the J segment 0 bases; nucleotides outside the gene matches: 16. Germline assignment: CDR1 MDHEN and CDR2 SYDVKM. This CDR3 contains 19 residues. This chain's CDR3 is CASRGTGAIYSSYNSPLHF. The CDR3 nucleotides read TGTGCCAGCCGAGGTACAGGGGCGATCTATAGCTCCTATAATTCACCCCTCCACTTT.

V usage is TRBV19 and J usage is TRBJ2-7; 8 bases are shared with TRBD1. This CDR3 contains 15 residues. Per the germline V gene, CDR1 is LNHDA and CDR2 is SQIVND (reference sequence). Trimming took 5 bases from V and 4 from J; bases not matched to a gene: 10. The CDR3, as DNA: TGTGCCAGTAGTGCCTCAGGGGGCACCAGATACGAGCAGTACTTC. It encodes CASSASGGTRYEQYF.

For the CDR3, the DNA is TGTGCCAGCAGAGCCACTTTGGGGAACACCATATATTTT. This gives the protein CASRATLGNTIYF. The V and J genes are TRBV6-5 and TRBJ1-3; no clear D gene. The CDR3 length is 13 residues. Trimming took 6 bases from V and 7 from J, leaving 13 bases between them. Germline V gives CDR1 MNHEY, CDR2 SVGAGI.

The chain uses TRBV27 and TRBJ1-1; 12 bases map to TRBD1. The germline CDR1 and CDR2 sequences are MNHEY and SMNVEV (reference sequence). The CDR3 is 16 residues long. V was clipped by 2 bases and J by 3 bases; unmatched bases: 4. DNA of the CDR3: TGTGCCAGCAGTTTAGGGACAGGGGGCTGGGACACTGAAGCTTTCTTT. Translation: CASSLGTGGWDTEAFF.

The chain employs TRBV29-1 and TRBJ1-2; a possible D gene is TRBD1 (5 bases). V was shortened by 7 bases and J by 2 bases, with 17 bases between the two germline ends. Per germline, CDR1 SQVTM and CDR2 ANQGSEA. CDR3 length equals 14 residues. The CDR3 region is CSAVRDGANYGYTF. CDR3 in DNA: TGCAGCGCCGTCCGGGACGGGGCCAACTATGGCTACACCTTC.

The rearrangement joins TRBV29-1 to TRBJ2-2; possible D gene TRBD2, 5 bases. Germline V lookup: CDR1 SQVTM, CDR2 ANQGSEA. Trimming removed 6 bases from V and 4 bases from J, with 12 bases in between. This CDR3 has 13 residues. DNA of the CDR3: TGCAGCGTGTGGACCAGCGGCACCGGGGAGCTGTTTTTT. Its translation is CSVWTSGTGELFF.

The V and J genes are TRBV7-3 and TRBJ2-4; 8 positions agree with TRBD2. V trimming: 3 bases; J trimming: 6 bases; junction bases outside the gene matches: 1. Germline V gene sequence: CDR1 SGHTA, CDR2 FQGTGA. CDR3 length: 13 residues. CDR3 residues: CASSLGLGNIQYF. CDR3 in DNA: TGTGCCAGCAGCTTGGGACTAGGAAACATTCAGTACTTC.

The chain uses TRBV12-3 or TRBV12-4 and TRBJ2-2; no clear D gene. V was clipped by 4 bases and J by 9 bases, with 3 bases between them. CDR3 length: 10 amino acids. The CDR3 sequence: CASSYRELFF. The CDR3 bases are TGTGCCAGCAGTTATCGGGAGCTGTTTTTT.

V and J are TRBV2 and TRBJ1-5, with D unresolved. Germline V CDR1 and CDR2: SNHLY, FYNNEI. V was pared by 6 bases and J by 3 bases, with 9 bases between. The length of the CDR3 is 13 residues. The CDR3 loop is CASSRATNQPQHF. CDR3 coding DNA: TGTGCCAGCAGCCGGGCAACCAATCAGCCCCAGCATTTT.

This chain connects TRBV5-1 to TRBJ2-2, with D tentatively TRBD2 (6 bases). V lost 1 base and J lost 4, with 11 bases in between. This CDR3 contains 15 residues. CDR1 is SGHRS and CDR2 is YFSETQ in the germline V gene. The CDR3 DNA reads TGCGCCAGCAGCTTGCGGGGGTTCGGCACCGGGGAGCTGTTTTTT. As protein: CASSLRGFGTGELFF.

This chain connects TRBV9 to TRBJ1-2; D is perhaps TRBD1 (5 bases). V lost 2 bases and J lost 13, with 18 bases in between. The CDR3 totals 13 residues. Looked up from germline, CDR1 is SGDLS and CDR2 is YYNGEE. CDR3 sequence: CASSVDRVWGPTF. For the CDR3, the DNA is TGTGCCAGCAGCGTTGATCGCGTGTGGGGCCCCACCTTC.

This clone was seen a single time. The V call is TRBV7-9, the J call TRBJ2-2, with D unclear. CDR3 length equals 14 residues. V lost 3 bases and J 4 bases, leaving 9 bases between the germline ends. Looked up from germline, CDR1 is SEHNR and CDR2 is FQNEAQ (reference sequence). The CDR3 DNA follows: TGTGCCAGCAGCTTTTCTAGTTTCACCGGGGAGCTGTTTTTT. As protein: CASSFSSFTGELFF. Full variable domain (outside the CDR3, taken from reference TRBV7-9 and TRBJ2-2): DTGVSQNPRHKITKRGQNVTFRCDPISEHNRLYWYRQTLGQGPEFLTYFQNEAQLEKSRLLSDRFSAERPKGSFSTLEIQRTEQGDSAMYLCASSFSSFTGELFFGEGSRLTVL.

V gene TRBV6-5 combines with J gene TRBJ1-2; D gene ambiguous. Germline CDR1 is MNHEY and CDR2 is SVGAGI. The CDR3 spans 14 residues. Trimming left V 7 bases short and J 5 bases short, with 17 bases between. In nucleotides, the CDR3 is TGTGCCAGCATCCCGGGCACGACAAGATATGGCTACACCTTC. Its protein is CASIPGTTRYGYTF.

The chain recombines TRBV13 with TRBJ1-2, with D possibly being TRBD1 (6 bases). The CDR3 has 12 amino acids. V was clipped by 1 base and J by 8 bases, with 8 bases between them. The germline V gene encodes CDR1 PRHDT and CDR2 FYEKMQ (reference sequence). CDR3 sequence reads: CASSLEGEGYTF. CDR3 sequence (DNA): TGTGCCAGCAGCTTAGAGGGGGAGGGCTACACCTTC. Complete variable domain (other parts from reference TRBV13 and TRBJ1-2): AAGVIQSPRHLIKEKRETATLKCYPIPRHDTVYWYQQGPGQDPQFLISFYEKMQSDKGSIPDRFSAQQFSDYHSELNMSSLELGDSALYFCASSLEGEGYTFGSGTRLTVV.

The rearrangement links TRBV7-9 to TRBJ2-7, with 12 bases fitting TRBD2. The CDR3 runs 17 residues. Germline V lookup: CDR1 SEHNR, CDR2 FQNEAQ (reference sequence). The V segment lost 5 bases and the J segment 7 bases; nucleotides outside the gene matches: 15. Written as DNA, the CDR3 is TGTGCCAGCAGCCCTGGACTAGCGGGAATCCTCGTCTGGGAGCAGTACTTC. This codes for CASSPGLAGILVWEQYF.

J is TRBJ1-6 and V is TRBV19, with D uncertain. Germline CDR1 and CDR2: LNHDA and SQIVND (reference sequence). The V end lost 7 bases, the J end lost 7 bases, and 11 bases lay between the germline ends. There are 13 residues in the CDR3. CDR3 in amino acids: CASNGGMNSPLHF. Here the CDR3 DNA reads TGTGCCAGTAATGGCGGGATGAATTCACCCCTCCACTTT.

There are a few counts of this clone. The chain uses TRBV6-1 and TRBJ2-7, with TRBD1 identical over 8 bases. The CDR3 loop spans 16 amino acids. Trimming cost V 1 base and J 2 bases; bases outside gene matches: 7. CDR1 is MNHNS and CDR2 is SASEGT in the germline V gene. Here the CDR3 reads CASSEGADREAYEQYF. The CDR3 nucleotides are TGTGCCAGCAGTGAAGGGGCGGACAGGGAAGCCTACGAGCAGTACTTC.

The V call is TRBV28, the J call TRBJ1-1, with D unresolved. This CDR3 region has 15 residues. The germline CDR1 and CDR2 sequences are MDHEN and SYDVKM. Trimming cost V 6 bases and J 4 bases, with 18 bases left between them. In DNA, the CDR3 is TGTGCCAGCAGCGCCGCCGCGGGCGGGAGCACTGAAGCTTTCTTT. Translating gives CASSAAAGGSTEAFF.

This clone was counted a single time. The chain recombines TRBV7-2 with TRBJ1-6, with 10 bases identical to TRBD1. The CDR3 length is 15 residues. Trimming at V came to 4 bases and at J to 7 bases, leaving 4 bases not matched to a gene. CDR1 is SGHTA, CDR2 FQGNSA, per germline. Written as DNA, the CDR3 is TGTGCCAGCAGCTATACGGGACAGGGGAATTCACCCCTCCACTTT. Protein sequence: CASSYTGQGNSPLHF. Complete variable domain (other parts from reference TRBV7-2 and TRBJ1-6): GAGVSQSPSNKVTEKGKDVELRCDPISGHTALYWYRQSLGQGLEFLIYFQGNSAPDKSGLPSDRFSAERTGGSVSTLTIQRTQQEDSAVYLCASSYTGQGNSPLHFGNGTRLTVT.